This TCR beta chain was sequenced during a study of shared clonotypes between healthy human individuals. Study-level findings and limits: Rarefaction revealed incomplete sorted-subset sequencing despite large depth.

The CDR3 totals 13 residues. A note on this clone: Its antigen is still unknown.

Authors' analysis steps: Quality scores were absent from the junction-only immunoSEQ sequences, so filtering differed. Method: immunoSEQ multiplex PCR; TCRdb's copy keeps in-frame clones and lacks some. V and J calls and clone size are as listed in that table; D and trimming were resolved from the DNA. Of 600,000 or so clones listed, 90% to 95% are singletons. In the naive CD8 group, cells lacked CD45RO and were positively selected for CCR7, so terminally differentiated effector memory CD45RA+ cells were left out. The clonotype was recovered from a woman aged 25 to 45 in good health. The chain couples TRBV21-1 to TRBJ2-5; the table gives TRBD2 as D, unverified against the DNA. TRBV21-1 is assigned pseudogene status. The sample consisted of naive CD8+ T cells sorted from blood. CDR3 nucleotide sequence: TGTGCCAGCAGGCCGGGACTAAGGGAGACCCAGTACTTC. Its protein product is CASRPGLRETQYF.